This T cell receptor beta chain derives from a study of shared clonotypes between healthy human individuals. At the level of the study: Aged 18 to 49, the donors were a couple of women and three men.

Sequencing was performed with immunoSEQ multiplex PCR; in TCRdb, only in-frame clones are kept and a portion is missing. The table shows about 1 million clones, with about 75% occurring only once. As concerns this clone: Antigen specificity is unknown.

The study, taken as a whole, reports: Among a few donors, 4.5% to 5.5% of naive CD4 clonotypes were found in common.

There were no recent acute infections or vaccinations among the donors, who were healthy HIV-negative adults. Sequencing was carried out using memory CD4+ T cells sorted from blood. Subset specified: CD45RA-negative fraction. The clonotype was recovered from a man aged 18 to 30 in good health.

The CDR3 DNA follows: TGTGCCAGCAGCTTGACAGGGAGGAGCGCTGAAGCTTTCTTT. Protein: CASSLTGRSAEAFF. The V call is TRBV7-8, the J call TRBJ1-1; 7 positions agree with TRBD1. Trimming at V came to 3 bases and at J to 6 bases, leaving 7 bases not matched to a gene. The CDR3 is made up of 14 amino acids. Germline CDR1 reads SGHVS; CDR2 reads FQNEAQ.